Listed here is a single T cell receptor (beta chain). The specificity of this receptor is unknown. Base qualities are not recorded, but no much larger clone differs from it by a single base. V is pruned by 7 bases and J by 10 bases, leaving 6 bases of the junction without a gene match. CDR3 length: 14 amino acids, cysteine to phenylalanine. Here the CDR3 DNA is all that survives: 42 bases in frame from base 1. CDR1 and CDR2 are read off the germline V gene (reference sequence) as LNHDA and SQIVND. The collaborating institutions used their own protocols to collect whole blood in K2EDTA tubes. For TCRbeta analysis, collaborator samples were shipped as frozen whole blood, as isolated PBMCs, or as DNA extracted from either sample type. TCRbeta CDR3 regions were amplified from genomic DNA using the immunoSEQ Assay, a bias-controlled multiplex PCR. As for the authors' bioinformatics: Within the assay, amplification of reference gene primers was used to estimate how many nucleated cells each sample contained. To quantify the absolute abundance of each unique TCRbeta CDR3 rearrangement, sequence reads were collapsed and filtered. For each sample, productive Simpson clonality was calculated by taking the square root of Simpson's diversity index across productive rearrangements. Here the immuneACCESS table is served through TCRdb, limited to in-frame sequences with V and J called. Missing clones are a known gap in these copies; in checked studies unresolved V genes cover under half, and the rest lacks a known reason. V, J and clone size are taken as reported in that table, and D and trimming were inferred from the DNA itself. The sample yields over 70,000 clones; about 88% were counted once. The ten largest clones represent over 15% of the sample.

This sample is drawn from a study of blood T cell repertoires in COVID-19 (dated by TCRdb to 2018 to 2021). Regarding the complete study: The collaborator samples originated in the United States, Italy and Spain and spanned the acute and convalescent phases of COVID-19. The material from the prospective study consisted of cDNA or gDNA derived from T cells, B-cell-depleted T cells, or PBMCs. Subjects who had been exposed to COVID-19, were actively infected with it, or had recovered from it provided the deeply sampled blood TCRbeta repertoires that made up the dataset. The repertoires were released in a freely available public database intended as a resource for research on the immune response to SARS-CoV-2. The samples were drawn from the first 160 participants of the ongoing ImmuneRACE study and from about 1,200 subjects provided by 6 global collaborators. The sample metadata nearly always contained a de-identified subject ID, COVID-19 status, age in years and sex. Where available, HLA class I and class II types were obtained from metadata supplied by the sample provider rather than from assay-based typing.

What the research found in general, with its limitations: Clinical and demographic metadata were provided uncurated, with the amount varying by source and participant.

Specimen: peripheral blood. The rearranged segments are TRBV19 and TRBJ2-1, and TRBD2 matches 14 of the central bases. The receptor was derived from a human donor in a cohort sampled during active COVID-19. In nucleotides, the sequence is TGTGCCAGTAAAATGGGACTAGCGGGGGAGGAGCAGTTCTTC. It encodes CASKMGLAGEEQFF.